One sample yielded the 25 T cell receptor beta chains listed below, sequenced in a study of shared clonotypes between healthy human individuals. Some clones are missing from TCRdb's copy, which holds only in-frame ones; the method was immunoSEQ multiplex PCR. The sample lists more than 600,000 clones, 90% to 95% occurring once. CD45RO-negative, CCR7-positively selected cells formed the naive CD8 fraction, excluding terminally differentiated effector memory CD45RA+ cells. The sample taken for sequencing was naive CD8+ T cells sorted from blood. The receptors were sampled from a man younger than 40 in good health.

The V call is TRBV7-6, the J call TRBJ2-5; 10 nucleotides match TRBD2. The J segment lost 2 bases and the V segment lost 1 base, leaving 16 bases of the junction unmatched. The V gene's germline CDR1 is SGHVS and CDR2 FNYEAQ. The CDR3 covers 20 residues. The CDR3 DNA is TGTGCCAGCAGCTTAGGTCCCCCCTGGGCTAGCGGGAGAAAACAAGAGACCCAGTACTTC. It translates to CASSLGPPWASGRKQETQYF. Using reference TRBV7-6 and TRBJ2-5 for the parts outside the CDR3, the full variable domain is GAGVSQSPRYKVTKRGQDVALRCDPISGHVSLYWYRQALGQGPEFLTYFNYEAQQDKSGLPNDRFSAERPEGSISTLTIQRTEQRDSAMYRCASSLGPPWASGRKQETQYFGPGTRLLVL.

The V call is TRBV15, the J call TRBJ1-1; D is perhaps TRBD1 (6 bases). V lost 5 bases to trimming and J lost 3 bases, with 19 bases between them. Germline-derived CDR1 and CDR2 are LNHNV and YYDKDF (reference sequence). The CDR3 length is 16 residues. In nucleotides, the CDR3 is TGTGCCACCAGCGACCGAAGGAACAGGGTGGACACTGAAGCTTTCTTT. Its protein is CATSDRRNRVDTEAFF. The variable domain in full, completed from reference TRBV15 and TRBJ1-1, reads DAMVIQNPRYQVTQFGKPVTLSCSQTLNHNVMYWYQQKSSQAPKLLFHYYDKDFNNEADTPDNFQSRRPNTSFCFLDIRSPGLGDTAMYLCATSDRRNRVDTEAFFGQGTRLTVV.

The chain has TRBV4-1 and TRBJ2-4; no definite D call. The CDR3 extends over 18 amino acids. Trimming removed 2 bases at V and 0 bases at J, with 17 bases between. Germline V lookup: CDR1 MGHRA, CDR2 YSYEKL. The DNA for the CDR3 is TGCGCCAGCAGCCAATCCGGCAGCCCTACGCTAGCCAAAAACATTCAGTACTTC. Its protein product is CASSQSGSPTLAKNIQYF.

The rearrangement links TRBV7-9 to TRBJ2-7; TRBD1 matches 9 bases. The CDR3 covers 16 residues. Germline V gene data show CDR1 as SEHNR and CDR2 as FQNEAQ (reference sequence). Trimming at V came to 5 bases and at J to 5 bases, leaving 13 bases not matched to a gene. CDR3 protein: CASSEGGGTGMHEQYF. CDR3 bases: TGTGCCAGCAGCGAAGGGGGAGGGACAGGGATGCACGAGCAGTACTTC.

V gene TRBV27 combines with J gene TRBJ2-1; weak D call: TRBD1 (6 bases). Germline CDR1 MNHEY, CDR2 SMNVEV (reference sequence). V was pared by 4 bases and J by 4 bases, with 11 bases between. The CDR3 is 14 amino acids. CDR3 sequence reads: CASSSLDRYNEQFF. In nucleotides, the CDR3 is TGTGCCAGCAGTTCCCTGGACAGATACAATGAGCAGTTCTTC.

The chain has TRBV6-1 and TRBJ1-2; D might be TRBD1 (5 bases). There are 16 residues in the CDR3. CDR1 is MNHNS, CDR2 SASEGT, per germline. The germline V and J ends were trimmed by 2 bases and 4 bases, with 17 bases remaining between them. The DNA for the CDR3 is TGTGCCAGCAGTGAAAAATGGGGTGAACAGGTCTATGGCTACACCTTC. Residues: CASSEKWGEQVYGYTF.

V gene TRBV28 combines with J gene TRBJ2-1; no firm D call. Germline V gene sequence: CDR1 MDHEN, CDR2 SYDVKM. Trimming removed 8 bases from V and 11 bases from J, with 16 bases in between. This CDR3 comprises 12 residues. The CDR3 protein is CASEASSPKQFF. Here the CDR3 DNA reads TGTGCCAGCGAAGCCTCCAGCCCAAAGCAGTTCTTC.

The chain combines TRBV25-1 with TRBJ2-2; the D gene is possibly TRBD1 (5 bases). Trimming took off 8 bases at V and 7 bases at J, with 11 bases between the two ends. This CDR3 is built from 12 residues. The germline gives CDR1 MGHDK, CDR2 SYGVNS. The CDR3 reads CASRQFGGELFF. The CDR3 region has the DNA TGTGCCAGCCGACAGTTCGGCGGGGAGCTGTTTTTT.

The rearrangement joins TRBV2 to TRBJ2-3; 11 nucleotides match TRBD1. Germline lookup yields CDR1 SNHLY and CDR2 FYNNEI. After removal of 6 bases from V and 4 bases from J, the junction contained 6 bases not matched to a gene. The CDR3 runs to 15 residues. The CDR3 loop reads CASSDPGQGADTQYF. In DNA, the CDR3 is TGTGCCAGCAGCGATCCGGGACAGGGGGCAGATACGCAGTATTTT.

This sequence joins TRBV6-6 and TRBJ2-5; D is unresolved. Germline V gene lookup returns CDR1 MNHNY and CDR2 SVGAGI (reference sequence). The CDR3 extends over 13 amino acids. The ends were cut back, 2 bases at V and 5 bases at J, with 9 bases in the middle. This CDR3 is CASSYRLVETQYF. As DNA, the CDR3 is TGTGCCAGCAGTTACCGCTTGGTGGAGACCCAGTACTTC.

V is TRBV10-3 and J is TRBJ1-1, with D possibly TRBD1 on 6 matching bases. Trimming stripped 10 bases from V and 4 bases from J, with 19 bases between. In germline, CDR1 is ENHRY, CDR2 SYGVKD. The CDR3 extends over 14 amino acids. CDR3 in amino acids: CATGGGARGTEAFF. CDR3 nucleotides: TGTGCCACCGGAGGGGGGGCGCGGGGCACTGAAGCTTTCTTT.

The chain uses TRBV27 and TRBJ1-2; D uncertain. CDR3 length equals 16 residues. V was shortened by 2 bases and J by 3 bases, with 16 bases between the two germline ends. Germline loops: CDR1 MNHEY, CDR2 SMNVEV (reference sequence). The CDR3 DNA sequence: TGTGCCAGCAGTTTAGCTGCGGCCACCGGGCACTATGGCTACACCTTC. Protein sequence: CASSLAAATGHYGYTF.

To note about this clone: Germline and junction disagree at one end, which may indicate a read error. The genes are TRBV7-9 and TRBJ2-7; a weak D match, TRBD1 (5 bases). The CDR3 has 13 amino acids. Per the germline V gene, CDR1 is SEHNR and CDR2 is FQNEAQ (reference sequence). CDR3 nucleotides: TGTGCCGGCAGTCCGACAGAGAGGTACGAGCAGTACTTC. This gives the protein CAGSPTERYEQYF.

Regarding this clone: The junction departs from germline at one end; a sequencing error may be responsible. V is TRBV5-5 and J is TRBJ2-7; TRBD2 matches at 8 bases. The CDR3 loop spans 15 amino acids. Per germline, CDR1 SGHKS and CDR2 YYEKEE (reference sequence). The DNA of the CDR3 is TGTGCCAACAGCTTGGATACGGGAGGGTCCTACGAGCAGTACTTC. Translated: CANSLDTGGSYEQYF.

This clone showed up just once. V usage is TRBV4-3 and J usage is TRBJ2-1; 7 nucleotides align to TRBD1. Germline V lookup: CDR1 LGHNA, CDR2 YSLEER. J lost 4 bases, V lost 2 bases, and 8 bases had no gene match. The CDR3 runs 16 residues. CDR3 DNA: TGCGCCAGCAGCCAAAGACCGGGGACAGCTTACAATGAGCAGTTCTTC. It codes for CASSQRPGTAYNEQFF.

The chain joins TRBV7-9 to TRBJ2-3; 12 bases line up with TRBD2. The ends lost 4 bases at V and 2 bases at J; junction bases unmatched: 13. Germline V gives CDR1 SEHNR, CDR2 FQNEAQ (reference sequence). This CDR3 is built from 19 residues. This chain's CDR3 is CASSYSPHSSGRVTDTQYF. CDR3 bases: TGTGCCAGCAGCTATAGTCCCCATTCTAGCGGGAGGGTCACAGATACGCAGTATTTT. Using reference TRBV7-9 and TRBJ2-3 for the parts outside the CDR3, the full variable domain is DTGVSQNPRHKITKRGQNVTFRCDPISEHNRLYWYRQTLGQGPEFLTYFQNEAQLEKSRLLSDRFSAERPKGSFSTLEIQRTEQGDSAMYLCASSYSPHSSGRVTDTQYFGPGTRLTVL.

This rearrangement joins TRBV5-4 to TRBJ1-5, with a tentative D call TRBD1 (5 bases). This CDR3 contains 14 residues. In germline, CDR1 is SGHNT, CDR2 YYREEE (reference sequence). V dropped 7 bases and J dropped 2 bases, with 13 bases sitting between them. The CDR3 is CASARTGGNQPQHF. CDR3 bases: TGTGCCAGCGCCAGGACGGGGGGCAATCAGCCCCAGCATTTT.

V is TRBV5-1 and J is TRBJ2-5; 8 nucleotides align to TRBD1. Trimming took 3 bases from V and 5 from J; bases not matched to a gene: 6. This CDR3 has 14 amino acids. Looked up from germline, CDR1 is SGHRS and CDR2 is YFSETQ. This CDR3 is CASSSGQGLETQYF. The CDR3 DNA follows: TGCGCCAGCAGCTCCGGACAGGGACTTGAGACCCAGTACTTC.

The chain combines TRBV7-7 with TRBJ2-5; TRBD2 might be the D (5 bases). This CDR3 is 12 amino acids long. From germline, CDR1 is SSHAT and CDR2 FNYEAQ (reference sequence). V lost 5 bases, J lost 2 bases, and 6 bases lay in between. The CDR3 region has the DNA TGTGCCAGCAGCCCGGGGCAAGAGACCCAGTACTTC. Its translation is CASSPGQETQYF.

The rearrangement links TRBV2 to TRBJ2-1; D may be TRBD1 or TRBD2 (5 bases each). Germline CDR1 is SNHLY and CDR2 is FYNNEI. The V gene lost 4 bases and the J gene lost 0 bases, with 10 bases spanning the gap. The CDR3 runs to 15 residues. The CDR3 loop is CASSGGPNSYNEQFF. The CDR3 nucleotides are TGTGCCAGCAGTGGGGGACCCAACTCCTACAATGAGCAGTTCTTC.

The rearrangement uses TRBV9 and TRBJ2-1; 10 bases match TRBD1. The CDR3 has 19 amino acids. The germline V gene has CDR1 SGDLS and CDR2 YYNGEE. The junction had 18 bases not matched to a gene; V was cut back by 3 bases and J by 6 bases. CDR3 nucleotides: TGTGCCAGCAGCGACGGGACAGGGGAGCAGCGGGAGACCGCCAATGAGCAGTTCTTC. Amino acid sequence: CASSDGTGEQRETANEQFF.

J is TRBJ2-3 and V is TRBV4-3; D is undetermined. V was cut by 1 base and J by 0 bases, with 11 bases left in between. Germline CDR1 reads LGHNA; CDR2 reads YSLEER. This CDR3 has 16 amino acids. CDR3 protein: CASSQVQGLSTDTQYF. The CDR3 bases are TGCGCCAGCAGCCAAGTCCAAGGGCTAAGCACAGATACGCAGTATTTT.

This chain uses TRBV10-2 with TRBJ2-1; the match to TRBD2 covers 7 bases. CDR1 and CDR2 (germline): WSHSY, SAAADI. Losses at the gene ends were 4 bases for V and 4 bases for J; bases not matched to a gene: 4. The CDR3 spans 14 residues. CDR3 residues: CASSASGGYNEQFF. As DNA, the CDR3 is TGCGCCAGCAGTGCTAGCGGCGGTTACAATGAGCAGTTCTTC.

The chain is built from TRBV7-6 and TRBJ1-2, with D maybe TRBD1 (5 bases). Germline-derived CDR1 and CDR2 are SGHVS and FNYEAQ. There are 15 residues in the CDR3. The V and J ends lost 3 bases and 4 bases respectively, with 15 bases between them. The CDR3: CASSLGRDGIYGYTF. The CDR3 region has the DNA TGTGCCAGCAGCTTGGGGAGGGACGGAATCTATGGCTACACCTTC.

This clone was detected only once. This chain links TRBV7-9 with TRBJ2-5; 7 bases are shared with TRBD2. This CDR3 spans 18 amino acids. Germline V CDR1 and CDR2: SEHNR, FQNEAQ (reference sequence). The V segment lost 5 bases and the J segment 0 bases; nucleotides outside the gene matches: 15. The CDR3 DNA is TGTGCCAGCAGCCCCCCGTCCGGGCTAGCGGTGTACCAAGAGACCCAGTACTTC. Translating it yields CASSPPSGLAVYQETQYF.